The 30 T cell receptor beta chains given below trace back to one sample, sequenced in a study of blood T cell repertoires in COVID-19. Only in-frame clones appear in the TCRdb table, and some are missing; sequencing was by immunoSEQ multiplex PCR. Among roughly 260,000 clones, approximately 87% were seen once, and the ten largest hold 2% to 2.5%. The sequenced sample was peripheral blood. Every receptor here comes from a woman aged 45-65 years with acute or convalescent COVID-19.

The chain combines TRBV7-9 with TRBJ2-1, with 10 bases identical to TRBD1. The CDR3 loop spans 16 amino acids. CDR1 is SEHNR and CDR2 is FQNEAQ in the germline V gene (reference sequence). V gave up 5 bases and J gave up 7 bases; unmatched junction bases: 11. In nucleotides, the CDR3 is TGTGCCAGCAGCCTTACCGGGACAGGGGTACGAAATGAGCAGTTCTTC. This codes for CASSLTGTGVRNEQFF.

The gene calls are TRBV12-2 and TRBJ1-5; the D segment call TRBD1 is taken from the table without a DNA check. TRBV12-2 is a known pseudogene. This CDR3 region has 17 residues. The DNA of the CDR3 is TGTGCAAGTCGCTTAGGAGGTGGGACAGCTTACAATCAGCCCCAGCATTTT. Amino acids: CASRLGGGTAYNQPQHF.

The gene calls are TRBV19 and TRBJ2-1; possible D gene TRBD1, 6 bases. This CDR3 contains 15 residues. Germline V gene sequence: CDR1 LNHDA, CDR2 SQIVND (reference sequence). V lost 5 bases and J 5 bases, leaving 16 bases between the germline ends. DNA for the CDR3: TGTGCCAGTAGTCCCCGGGACATTGGAAACAATGAGCAGTTCTTC. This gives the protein CASSPRDIGNNEQFF.

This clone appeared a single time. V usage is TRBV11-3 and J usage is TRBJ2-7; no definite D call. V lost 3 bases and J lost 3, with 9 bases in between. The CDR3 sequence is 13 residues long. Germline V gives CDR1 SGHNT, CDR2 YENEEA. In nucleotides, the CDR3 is TGTGCCAGCAGCTTTACAGAGAACTACGAGCAGTACTTC. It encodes CASSFTENYEQYF.

Here the CDR3 reads CASSPPPTGANVLTF. In DNA form, the CDR3 reads TGTGCCAGCTCACCACCCCCCACTGGGGCCAACGTCCTGACTTTC. The rearrangement uses TRBV18 and TRBJ2-6; D ambiguous. Germline CDR1 is KGHSH and CDR2 is LQKENI. Trimming pared 0 bases from V and 2 bases from J, leaving 5 bases between. The CDR3 extends over 15 amino acids. The full variable domain, in which reference TRBV18 and TRBJ2-6 provide the parts outside the CDR3, is NAGVMQNPRHLVRRRGQEARLRCSPMKGHSHVYWYRQLPEEGLKFMVYLQKENIIDESGMPKERFSAEFPKEGPSILRIQQVVRGDSAAYFCASSPPPTGANVLTFGAGSRLTVL.

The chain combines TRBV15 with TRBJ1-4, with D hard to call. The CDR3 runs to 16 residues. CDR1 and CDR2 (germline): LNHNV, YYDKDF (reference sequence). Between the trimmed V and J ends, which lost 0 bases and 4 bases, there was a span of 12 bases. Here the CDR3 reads CATSRDLRAINEKLFF. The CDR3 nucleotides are TGTGCCACCAGCAGAGATCTGAGAGCCATTAATGAAAAACTGTTTTTT.

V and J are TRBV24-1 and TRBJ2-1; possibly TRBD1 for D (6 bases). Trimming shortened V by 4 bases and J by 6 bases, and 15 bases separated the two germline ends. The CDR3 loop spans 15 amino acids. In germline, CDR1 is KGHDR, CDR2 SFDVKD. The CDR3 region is CATSDGQPRVNEQFF. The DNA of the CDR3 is TGTGCCACCAGTGACGGACAGCCTAGGGTCAATGAGCAGTTCTTC.

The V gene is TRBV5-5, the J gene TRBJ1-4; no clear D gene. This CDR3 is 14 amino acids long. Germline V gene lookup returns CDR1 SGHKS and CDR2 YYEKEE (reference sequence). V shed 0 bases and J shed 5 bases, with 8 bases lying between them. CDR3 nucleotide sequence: TGTGCCAGCAGCTTGGGAAGCTCCAATGAAAAACTGTTTTTT. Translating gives CASSLGSSNEKLFF.

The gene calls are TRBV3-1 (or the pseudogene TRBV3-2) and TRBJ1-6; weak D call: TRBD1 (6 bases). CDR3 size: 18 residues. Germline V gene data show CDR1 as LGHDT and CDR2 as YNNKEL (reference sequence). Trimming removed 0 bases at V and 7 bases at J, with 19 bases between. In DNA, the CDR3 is TGTGCCAGCAGCCAAGATATCGTCGGGGGGGCCTGGAATTCACCCCTCCACTTT. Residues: CASSQDIVGGAWNSPLHF.

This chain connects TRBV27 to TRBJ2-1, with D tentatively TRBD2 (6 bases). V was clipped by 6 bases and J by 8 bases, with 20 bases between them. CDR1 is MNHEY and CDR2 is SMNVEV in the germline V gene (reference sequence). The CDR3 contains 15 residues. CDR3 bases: TGTGCCAGCAGCCAACCGGGAGACCGGTGGGATGAGCAGTTCTTC. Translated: CASSQPGDRWDEQFF.

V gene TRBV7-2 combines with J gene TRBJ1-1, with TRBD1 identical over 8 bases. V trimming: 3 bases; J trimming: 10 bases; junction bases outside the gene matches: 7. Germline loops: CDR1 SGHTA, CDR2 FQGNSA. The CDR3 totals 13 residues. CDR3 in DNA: TGTGCCAGCAGCTTCGGCAGGGGGCTACCAGCTTTCTTT. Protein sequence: CASSFGRGLPAFF.

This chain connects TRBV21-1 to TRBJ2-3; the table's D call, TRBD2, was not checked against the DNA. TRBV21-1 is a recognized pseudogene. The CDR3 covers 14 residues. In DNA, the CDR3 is TGTGCCAGCAGCACGGGCGGGAGATCTGATACGCAGTATTTT. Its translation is CASSTGGRSDTQYF.

In nucleotides, the CDR3 is TGTGCCAGCAGCGGAACAGGCCCAACTAATGAAAAACTGTTTTTT. Protein: CASSGTGPTNEKLFF. V gene TRBV9 combines with J gene TRBJ1-4, with D perhaps matching TRBD1 (5 bases). Germline CDR1 is SGDLS and CDR2 is YYNGEE. This CDR3 comprises 15 residues. The V gene lost 3 bases and the J gene lost 0 bases, with 9 bases spanning the gap.

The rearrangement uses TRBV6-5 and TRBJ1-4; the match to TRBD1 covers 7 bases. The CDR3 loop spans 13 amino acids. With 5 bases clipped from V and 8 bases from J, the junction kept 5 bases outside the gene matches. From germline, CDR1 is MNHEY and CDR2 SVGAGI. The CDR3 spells CASSRTGWEKLFF. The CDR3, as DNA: TGTGCCAGCAGTCGGACAGGTTGGGAAAAACTGTTTTTT.

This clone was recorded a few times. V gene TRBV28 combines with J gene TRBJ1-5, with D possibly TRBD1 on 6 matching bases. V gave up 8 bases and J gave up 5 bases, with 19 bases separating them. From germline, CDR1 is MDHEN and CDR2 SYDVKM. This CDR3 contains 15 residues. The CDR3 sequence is CASGDATGIYQPQHF. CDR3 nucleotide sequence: TGTGCCAGCGGGGACGCGACAGGTATCTATCAGCCCCAGCATTTT.

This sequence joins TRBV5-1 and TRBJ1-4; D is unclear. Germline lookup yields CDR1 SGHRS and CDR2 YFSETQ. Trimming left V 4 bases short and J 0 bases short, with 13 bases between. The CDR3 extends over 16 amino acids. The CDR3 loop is CASSPSGVATNEKLFF. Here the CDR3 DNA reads TGCGCCAGCAGCCCCTCGGGAGTTGCAACTAATGAAAAACTGTTTTTT.

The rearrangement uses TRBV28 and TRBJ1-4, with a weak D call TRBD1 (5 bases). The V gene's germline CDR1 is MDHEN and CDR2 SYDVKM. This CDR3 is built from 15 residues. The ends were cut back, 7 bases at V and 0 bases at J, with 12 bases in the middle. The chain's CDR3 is CASNSPTATNEKLFF. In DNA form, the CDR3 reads TGTGCCAGCAACTCTCCGACAGCAACTAATGAAAAACTGTTTTTT.

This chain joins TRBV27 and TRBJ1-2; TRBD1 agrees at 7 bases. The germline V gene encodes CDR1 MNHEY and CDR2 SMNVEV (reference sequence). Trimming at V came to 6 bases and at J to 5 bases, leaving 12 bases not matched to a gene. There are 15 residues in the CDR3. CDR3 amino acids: CASSNRQGDGYGYTF. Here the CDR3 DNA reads TGTGCCAGCAGCAACCGACAGGGAGACGGTTATGGCTACACCTTC.

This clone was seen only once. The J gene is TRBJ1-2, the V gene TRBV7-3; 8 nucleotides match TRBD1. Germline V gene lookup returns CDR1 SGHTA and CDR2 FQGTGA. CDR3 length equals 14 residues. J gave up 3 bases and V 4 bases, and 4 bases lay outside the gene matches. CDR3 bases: TGTGCCAGCAGCTCCTCAGGGGGCGACTATGGCTACACCTTC. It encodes CASSSSGGDYGYTF.

CDR3 in DNA: TGTGCCAGCAGCTGGCGGAATTTTTTGCCCCAGCATTTT. Amino acid sequence: CASSWRNFLPQHF. The V call is TRBV12-3 or TRBV12-4, the J call TRBJ1-5; D gene uncertain. V lost 6 bases and J 9 bases, leaving 15 bases between the germline ends. The CDR3 runs 13 residues.

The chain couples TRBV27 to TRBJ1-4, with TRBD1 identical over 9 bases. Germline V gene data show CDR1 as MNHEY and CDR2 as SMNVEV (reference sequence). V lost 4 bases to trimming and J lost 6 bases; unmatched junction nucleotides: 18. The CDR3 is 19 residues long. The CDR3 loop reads CASSSGTTGGASSYEKLFF. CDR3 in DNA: TGTGCCAGCAGTTCTGGGACTACAGGGGGCGCTTCTTCCTATGAAAAACTGTTTTTT.

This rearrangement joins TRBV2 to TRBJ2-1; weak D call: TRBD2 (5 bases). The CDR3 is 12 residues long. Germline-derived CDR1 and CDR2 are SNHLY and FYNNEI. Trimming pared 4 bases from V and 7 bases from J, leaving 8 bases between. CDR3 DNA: TGTGCCAGCAGTGCTGAGCGGAATGAGCAGTTCTTC. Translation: CASSAERNEQFF.

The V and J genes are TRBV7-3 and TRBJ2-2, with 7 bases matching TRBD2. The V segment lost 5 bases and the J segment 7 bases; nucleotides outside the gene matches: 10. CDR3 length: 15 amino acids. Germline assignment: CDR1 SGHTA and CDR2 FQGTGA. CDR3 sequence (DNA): TGTGCCAGCAGCCTCATGATGGCGGGAGACGGGGAGCTGTTTTTT. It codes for CASSLMMAGDGELFF.

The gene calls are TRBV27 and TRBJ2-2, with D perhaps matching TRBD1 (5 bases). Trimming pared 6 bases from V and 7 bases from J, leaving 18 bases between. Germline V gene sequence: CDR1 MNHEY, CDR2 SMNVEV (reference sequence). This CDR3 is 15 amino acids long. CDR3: CASRAYSPTGGELFF. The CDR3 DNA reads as TGTGCCAGCAGGGCTTACAGCCCTACAGGCGGGGAGCTGTTTTTT.

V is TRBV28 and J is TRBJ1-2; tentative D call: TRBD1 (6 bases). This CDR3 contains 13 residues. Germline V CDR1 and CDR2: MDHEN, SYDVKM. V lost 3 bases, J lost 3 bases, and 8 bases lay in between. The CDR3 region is CASSFGTHYGYTF. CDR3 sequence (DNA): TGTGCCAGCAGTTTCGGGACACACTATGGCTACACCTTC.

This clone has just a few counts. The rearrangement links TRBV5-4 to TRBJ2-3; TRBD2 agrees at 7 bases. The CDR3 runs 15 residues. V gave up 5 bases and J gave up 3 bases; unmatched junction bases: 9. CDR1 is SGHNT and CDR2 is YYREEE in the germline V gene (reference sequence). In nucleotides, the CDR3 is TGTGCCAGCAGTTTGCGGGAGTTTGGGACAGATACGCAGTATTTT. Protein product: CASSLREFGTDTQYF.

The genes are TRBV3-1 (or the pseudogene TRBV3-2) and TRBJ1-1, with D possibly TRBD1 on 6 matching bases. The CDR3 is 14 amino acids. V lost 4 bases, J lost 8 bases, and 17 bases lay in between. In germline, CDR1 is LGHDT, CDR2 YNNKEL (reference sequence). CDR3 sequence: CASSLHNTGIEAFF. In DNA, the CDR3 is TGTGCCAGCAGCCTACATAATACAGGGATCGAAGCTTTCTTT.

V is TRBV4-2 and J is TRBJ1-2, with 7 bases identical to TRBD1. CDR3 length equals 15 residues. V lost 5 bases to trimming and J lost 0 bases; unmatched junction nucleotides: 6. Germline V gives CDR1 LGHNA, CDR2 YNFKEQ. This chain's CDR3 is CASSLTGTSNYGYTF. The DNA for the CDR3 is TGTGCCAGCAGCTTGACAGGGACTTCTAACTATGGCTACACCTTC.

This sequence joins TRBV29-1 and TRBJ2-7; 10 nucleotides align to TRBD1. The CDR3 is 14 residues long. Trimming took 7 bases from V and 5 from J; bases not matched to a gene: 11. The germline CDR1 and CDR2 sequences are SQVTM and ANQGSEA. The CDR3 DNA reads TGCAGCGCTCGCCGGGACAGGGGTGACCACGAGCAGTACTTC. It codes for CSARRDRGDHEQYF.

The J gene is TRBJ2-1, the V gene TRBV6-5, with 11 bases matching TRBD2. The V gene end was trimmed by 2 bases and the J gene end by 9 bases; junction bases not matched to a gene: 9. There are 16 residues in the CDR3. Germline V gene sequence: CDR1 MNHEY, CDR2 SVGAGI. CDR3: CASSYTTSGRRAEQFF. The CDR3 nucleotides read TGTGCCAGCAGTTACACCACTAGCGGGAGACGGGCTGAGCAGTTCTTC.